A selection of T cell receptor beta chains follows, all from one sample in a study of control samples from healthy donors and cancer patients. Profiled with immunoSEQ multiplex PCR; TCRdb holds only in-frame clones, not every one. The sample contains approximately 110,000 clones, roughly four fifths of which appear only once. The material sequenced was blood. The source of these receptors is a woman aged 45 to 65 in good health. The conserved cysteine and the conserved F or W are not part of the CDR3 here. The D gene is left open where the match is weak. Not every row has a clone size; where given, it reads once, few, many or a size class.

J: TRBJ2-7
V: TRBV5-4
size: .
D: .
CDR3: ASSPTTGDSYEQY

J: TRBJ2-7
V: TRBV11-1
size: .
D: TRBD2
CDR3: ASSSDGGGPSEQY

J: TRBJ1-2
V: TRBV7-6
size: .
D: .
CDR3: ASSGAAESGYT

J: TRBJ2-3
V: TRBV19
size: once
D: .
CDR3: ASSDSHTDTQY

J: TRBJ1-4
V: TRBV24-1
size: .
D: TRBD1
CDR3: ATRGQEHEKLF

J: TRBJ2-7
V: TRBV7-6
size: .
D: .
CDR3: ASSLTQDITADEQY

J: TRBJ1-6
V: TRBV21-1
size: .
D: .
CDR3: ASSRQGRNSPLH

J: TRBJ1-2
V: TRBV2
size: .
D: TRBD1
CDR3: ASSLQTGGHGYT

J: TRBJ2-3
V: TRBV11-3
size: few
D: .
CDR3: ASSKTTDTQY

J: TRBJ1-6
V: TRBV19
size: once
D: TRBD1
CDR3: ASSIDRDRSNSPLH

J: TRBJ1-5
V: TRBV19
size: .
D: TRBD1
CDR3: ASSITGTGGNQPQH

J: TRBJ2-3
V: TRBV5-1
size: .
D: .
CDR3: ASSLEAGRDTQY

J: TRBJ1-6
V: TRBV6-6
size: .
D: TRBD1
CDR3: ASSQRDRTNSPLH

J: TRBJ2-7
V: TRBV27
size: .
D: TRBD1
CDR3: ASNGQVSYEQY

J: TRBJ2-5
V: TRBV7-3
size: few
D: .
CDR3: ASSLTSGFQETQY

J: TRBJ2-7
V: TRBV21-1
size: few
D: .
CDR3: ASSIKDRPYEQY

J: TRBJ1-1
V: TRBV21-1
size: .
D: .
CDR3: ASSKVGTDLNTEAF

J: TRBJ2-7
V: TRBV5-4
size: .
D: TRBD2
CDR3: ASSLIAGGSYEQY

J: TRBJ1-2
V: TRBV6-2/TRBV6-3
size: .
D: .
CDR3: ASSGTDRGYT

J: TRBJ2-1
V: TRBV7-2
size: .
D: .
CDR3: ASSSSWAGYNEQF

J: TRBJ2-2
V: TRBV5-1
size: .
D: .
CDR3: ASSLVGTNTGELF

J: TRBJ2-5
V: TRBV19
size: .
D: TRBD1
CDR3: ASSTQGAGETQY

J: TRBJ1-3
V: TRBV7-2
size: .
D: .
CDR3: ASSAGADPGNTIY

J: TRBJ1-2
V: TRBV18
size: .
D: .
CDR3: ASSPIDLGYT

J: TRBJ2-1
V: TRBV6-5
size: .
D: TRBD2
CDR3: ASSLAGPNYNEQF

J: TRBJ2-7
V: TRBV21-1
size: .
D: .
CDR3: ASSRASRMIYEQY

J: TRBJ2-7
V: TRBV10-2
size: .
D: TRBD2
CDR3: ASRERGAYEQY

J: TRBJ2-5
V: TRBV24-1
size: .
D: TRBD1
CDR3: ATSDTSQGARETQY

J: TRBJ2-3
V: TRBV27
size: .
D: .
CDR3: ASSLPLTDTQY

J: TRBJ1-1
V: TRBV19
size: few
D: .
CDR3: ASKGLLGTEAF

J: TRBJ2-7
V: TRBV5-6
size: .
D: TRBD1
CDR3: ASSAPGTASSYEQY

J: TRBJ2-3
V: TRBV4-3
size: .
D: TRBD2
CDR3: ASSQYGTSGDTDTQY

J: TRBJ2-3
V: TRBV7-6
size: once
D: TRBD2
CDR3: ASSRSLGGRHTDTQY

J: TRBJ2-7
V: TRBV28
size: .
D: .
CDR3: ASRGLPRYEQY

J: TRBJ2-7
V: TRBV14
size: .
D: TRBD2
CDR3: ASSQSAGDYEQY

J: TRBJ1-2
V: TRBV5-6
size: .
D: .
CDR3: ASSPAALNYGYT

J: TRBJ1-3
V: TRBV6-6
size: .
D: .
CDR3: ASSYSGLSGNTIY